The 16 T cell receptor beta chains below all came from one sample that was sequenced in a study of human T cells and chemical hapten exposure. The time point was: patch test 3, about 24 weeks after DPC sensitization. Treatment given: therapeutic diphenylcyclopropenone sensitization with weekly scalp DPC. Using its own MiXCR run on the RACE reads, TCRdb lists one record per CDR3 protein. The table includes 95,000 to 150,000 distinct CDR3 sequences, approximately 11% detected once. The sample consisted of whole blood, taken in connection with sensitization to the hapten diphenylcyclopropenone (DPC). These receptors all come from a woman in her forties or fifties with alopecia areata. Some clones in this sample may be carry-over from other donors' samples.

The genes are TRBV6-5 and TRBJ1-5; unclear D gene. The V end was cut by 5 bases, the J end by 8 bases, with 10 bases between. This CDR3 is built from 12 residues. From germline, CDR1 is MNHEY and CDR2 SVGAGI. The CDR3 region is CASSQGGKPQHF. In DNA form, the CDR3 reads TGTGCCAGCAGTCAAGGTGGAAAGCCCCAGCATTTT.

The table lists this clonotype with a few counts. The chain employs TRBV18 and TRBJ1-5, with D unresolved. With 1 base removed from V and 2 bases from J, the gap between germline ends came to 9 bases. From germline, CDR1 is KGHSH and CDR2 LQKENI. CDR3 length: 15 amino acids. CDR3 bases: TGTGCCAGCTCACCACAAGGGAACGGCAATCAGCCCCAGCATTTT. It translates to CASSPQGNGNQPQHF.

This clonotype turned up a few times. The genes are TRBV5-5 and TRBJ2-2, with TRBD1 identical over 8 bases. Per the germline V gene, CDR1 is SGHKS and CDR2 is YYEKEE (reference sequence). Trimming cost V 3 bases and J 3 bases; bases outside gene matches: 7. The CDR3 has 16 amino acids. CDR3 in amino acids: CASSSGQGRYTGELFF. CDR3 DNA: TGTGCCAGCAGCTCTGGACAGGGAAGGTACACCGGGGAGCTGTTTTTT. The full variable domain, completed using reference TRBV5-5 and TRBJ2-2, is DAGVTQSPTHLIKTRGQQVTLRCSPISGHKSVSWYQQVLGQGPQFIFQYYEKEERGRGNFPDRFSARQFPNYSSELNVNALLLGDSALYLCASSSGQGRYTGELFFGEGSRLTVL.

The sample holds a few counts of this clonotype. This chain joins TRBV10-3 and TRBJ2-7; D is possibly TRBD1 or TRBD2 (5 bases each). Germline CDR1 reads ENHRY; CDR2 reads SYGVKD. The CDR3 length is 13 residues. The V and J ends lost 7 bases and 5 bases respectively, with 15 bases between them. CDR3 region: CAITPGPLDEQYF. In nucleotides, the CDR3 is TGTGCCATCACCCCGGGACCCCTGGACGAGCAGTACTTC.

CDR3 sequence reads: CASSSTRGIGTEAFF. In DNA form, the CDR3 reads TGTGCCAGCAGTTCAACCAGGGGAATAGGCACTGAAGCTTTCTTT. This sequence joins TRBV7-9 and TRBJ1-1; TRBD1 might be the D (6 bases). CDR3 length: 15 residues. CDR1 is SEHNR, CDR2 FQNEAQ, per germline (reference sequence). Deletions cut 6 bases from V and 4 bases from J, with 18 bases between.

This clonotype was seen a few times. The J gene is TRBJ2-7, the V gene TRBV23-1; D is unresolved. TRBV23-1 is an ORF for which the function is uncertain. Between the trimmed V and J ends, which lost 3 bases and 6 bases, there was a span of 12 bases. The CDR3 spans 13 residues. The CDR3 bases are TGCGCCAGCAGTCACGACGGGCACGGCGAGCAGTACTTC. This translates into CASSHDGHGEQYF.

A few counts support this clonotype. The CDR3 DNA reads as TGTGCCAGCAGGCAGGGGAACCATCAGCCCCAGCATTTT. This encodes CASRQGNHQPQHF. The chain is built from TRBV6-6 and TRBJ1-5; D possibly corresponds to TRBD1 (6 bases). Germline CDR1 MNHNY, CDR2 SVGAGI (reference sequence). V lost 6 bases, J lost 5 bases, and 11 bases lay in between. This CDR3 spans 13 amino acids.

This clonotype was recorded at least ten times. The chain couples TRBV12-3 or TRBV12-4 to TRBJ1-1; 9 bases map to TRBD1. The V segment lost 2 bases and the J segment 4 bases; nucleotides outside the gene matches: 5. The CDR3 totals 15 residues. CDR3 sequence: CASSLFPTGGTEAFF. Written as DNA, the CDR3 is TGTGCCAGCAGTTTATTCCCGACAGGGGGCACTGAAGCTTTCTTT.

In DNA form, the CDR3 reads TGTGCCACCAGCAGAGATCCGGACAGGGTGACTGAAGCTTTCTTT. Translated: CATSRDPDRVTEAFF. The J gene is TRBJ1-1, the V gene TRBV15; 8 nucleotides match TRBD1. J gave up 5 bases and V 0 bases, and 5 bases lay outside the gene matches. The germline V gene encodes CDR1 LNHNV and CDR2 YYDKDF (reference sequence). There are 15 residues in the CDR3.

This clonotype appeared many times. The chain joins TRBV10-3 to TRBJ2-3; D uncertain. V lost 7 bases to trimming and J lost 6 bases, with 14 bases between them. The CDR3 has 13 amino acids. In germline, CDR1 is ENHRY, CDR2 SYGVKD. CDR3: CAITGSQYDTQYF. CDR3 in DNA: TGTGCCATCACGGGCAGTCAGTACGATACGCAGTATTTT.

This clonotype was detected only a few times. The rearrangement links TRBV20-1 to TRBJ2-7; D is tentatively TRBD1 or TRBD2 (5 bases each). The CDR3 contains 13 residues. Trimming cost V 5 bases and J 5 bases, with 16 bases left between them. Germline V gene lookup returns CDR1 DFQATT and CDR2 SNEGSKA (reference sequence). This CDR3 is CSADKGGGHEQYF. The CDR3 region has the DNA TGCAGTGCTGACAAGGGTGGGGGTCACGAGCAGTACTTC.

There are a few counts of this clonotype. The chain has TRBV7-9 and TRBJ2-1, with D uncertain. Germline CDR1 reads SEHNR; CDR2 reads FQNEAQ (reference sequence). Trimming removed 3 bases at V and 6 bases at J, with 0 bases between. This CDR3 is 10 amino acids long. CDR3 DNA: TGTGCCAGCAGCTTCAATGAGCAGTTCTTC. Its protein is CASSFNEQFF.

This clonotype was counted between two and nine times. The chain recombines TRBV30 with TRBJ2-7; tentative D call: TRBD1 (6 bases). Germline V CDR1 and CDR2: GTSNPN, SVGIG (reference sequence). The length of the CDR3 is 12 residues. Deletions cut 8 bases from V and 4 bases from J, with 15 bases between. The CDR3 region has the DNA TGTGCCCAATCCGGACAGACATACGAGCAGTACTTC. As protein: CAQSGQTYEQYF.

V and J are TRBV27 and TRBJ1-1; D may be TRBD1 (5 bases). The V end was cut by 2 bases, the J end by 6 bases, with 16 bases between. From germline, CDR1 is MNHEY and CDR2 SMNVEV (reference sequence). The CDR3 runs to 15 residues. In nucleotides, the CDR3 is TGTGCCAGCAGTTTACCCGGCCCCCGGGGCTCTGAAGCTTTCTTT. Encoded protein: CASSLPGPRGSEAFF.

The table lists this clonotype with a few counts. V gene TRBV3-2 combines with J gene TRBJ2-5; the table assigns TRBD2, which was not confirmed against the DNA. TRBV3-2 is described as a pseudogene. The CDR3 has 15 amino acids. CDR3 sequence reads: CASSLPTSGKETQYF. The CDR3 coding sequence is TGTGCCAGCAGCCTCCCGACTAGCGGGAAAGAGACCCAGTACTTC.

This clonotype appeared a few times. The rearrangement links TRBV7-9 to TRBJ2-3, with D unclear. Germline assignment: CDR1 SEHNR and CDR2 FQNEAQ (reference sequence). The V end lost 8 bases, the J end lost 0 bases, and 6 bases lay between the germline ends. The CDR3 has 12 amino acids. As DNA, the CDR3 is TGTGCCAGCGGATCTAGCACAGATACGCAGTATTTT. This gives the protein CASGSSTDTQYF.